The clone carrying this T cell receptor beta chain was detected ten times or more. V was pared by 6 bases and J by 6 bases, with 5 bases of the junction left unmatched. The CDR3 contains 14 residues. Germline loops: CDR1 LNHDA, CDR2 SQIVND (reference sequence). These data belong to a study of spatial heterogeneity in lung cancer. One entry per CDR3 protein, called by TCRdb with MiXCR from the 5' RACE reads. Of approximately 22,000 distinct CDR3 sequences in the sample, 4.6% were seen once. Time point defined: sample taken at primary tumor resection. Unsorted tumor, nontumor lung tissue or cryopreserved PBMC supplied the whole RNA.

The TCR was taken from a male donor with early-stage non-small cell lung cancer. The sequences come from PBMCs, collected at surgery. The rearrangement links TRBV19 to TRBJ2-4; 10 bases match TRBD1. Here the CDR3 reads CASSQTGGANIQYF. The CDR3, as DNA: TGTGCCAGTAGCCAGACAGGGGGCGCAAACATTCAGTACTTC.